The text below deals with one T cell receptor beta chain. Its antigen is still unknown. Produced via immunoSEQ multiplex PCR; TCRdb's table is partial and in-frame only. The sample contains more than 85,000 clones, just under 95% of which appear only once. The record originates from a study of cytomegalovirus exposure and HLA in healthy donors. General study points: According to a subsequent analysis, TCR clusters identified in the first cohort showed a tendency to co-occur across the roughly 110 validation repertoires.

Trimming took off 3 bases at V and 0 bases at J, with 12 bases between the two ends. The CDR3 loop spans 15 amino acids. Germline V lookup: CDR1 SGHAT, CDR2 FQNNGV. The sequence came from a woman aged 18-29 years in good health and CMV-seronegative. Sequencing used PBMCs. V is TRBV11-2 and J is TRBJ2-7; D not resolved. The CDR3 reads CASSFLPLPSYEQYF. The CDR3 DNA reads as TGTGCCAGCAGCTTCCTCCCTCTCCCCTCCTACGAGCAGTACTTC.